A single sample is the source of the 22 T cell receptor beta chains below, sequenced in a study of technical replicates of blood from four donors. The protocol was immunoSEQ multiplex PCR, while the TCRdb copy is restricted to in-frame clones and leaves out a portion. Among about 83,000 clones, roughly 96% were seen once, and the ten largest hold approximately 0.32%. Sequencing was done on a sample of T cells isolated from PBMCs. The receptors derive from a human donor in good health.

CDR3 protein: CASSVGQVILWTNEKLFF. The CDR3 bases are TGTGCCAGCAGCGTAGGACAGGTGATCCTGTGGACTAATGAAAAACTGTTTTTT. The chain links TRBV5-8 to TRBJ1-4, with 7 bases matching TRBD1. Per the germline V gene, CDR1 is SGHTS and CDR2 is YDEGEE. This CDR3 region has 18 residues. V lost 4 bases to trimming and J lost 2 bases; unmatched junction nucleotides: 14.

J is TRBJ2-3 and V is TRBV4-2; D ambiguous. Between the trimmed V and J ends, which lost 1 base and 7 bases, there was a span of 6 bases. The CDR3 extends over 12 amino acids. Germline-derived CDR1 and CDR2 are LGHNA and YNFKEQ. CDR3 in amino acids: CASSQGSYTQYF. CDR3 nucleotide sequence: TGTGCCAGCAGCCAAGGGAGCTATACGCAGTATTTT.

This rearrangement joins TRBV19 to TRBJ2-7; 13 nucleotides match TRBD2. J was trimmed by 4 bases and V by 8 bases; bases with no gene match: 8. The CDR3 has 15 residues. Germline loops: CDR1 LNHDA, CDR2 SQIVND (reference sequence). Here the CDR3 reads CASLDRTSGSYEQYF. Here the CDR3 DNA reads TGTGCCAGTCTTGATAGGACTAGCGGGAGTTACGAGCAGTACTTC.

In DNA form, the CDR3 reads TGTGCCAGCAGCTTGTCCCGCCAAGAGACCCAGTACTTC. Its translation: CASSLSRQETQYF. The chain employs TRBV11-3 and TRBJ2-5; the D is unclear. This CDR3 spans 13 amino acids. Germline V CDR1 and CDR2: SGHNT, YENEEA. Trimming left V 3 bases short and J 1 base short, with 6 bases between. Based on the CDR3 plus reference TRBV11-3 and TRBJ2-5, the full variable domain is EAGVVQSPRYKIIEKKQPVAFWCNPISGHNTLYWYLQNLGQGPELLIRYENEEAVDDSQLPKDRFSAERLKGVDSTLKIQPAELGDSAVYLCASSLSRQETQYFGPGTRLLVL.

This sequence joins TRBV15 and TRBJ1-6, with D uncertain. V was trimmed by 0 bases and J by 5 bases, leaving 5 bases between them. This CDR3 region has 14 residues. From germline, CDR1 is LNHNV and CDR2 YYDKDF (reference sequence). The CDR3 here is CATSRDRNNSPLHF. The CDR3 region has the DNA TGTGCCACCAGCAGAGACAGGAATAATTCACCCCTCCACTTT.

The rearrangement joins TRBV27 to TRBJ1-2; 11 bases match TRBD1. Germline CDR1 and CDR2: MNHEY and SMNVEV (reference sequence). J lost 4 bases, V lost 4 bases, and 5 bases had no gene match. This CDR3 region has 15 residues. CDR3 amino acids: CASSWGQGGPYGYTF. For the CDR3, the DNA is TGTGCCAGCAGTTGGGGACAGGGGGGACCCTATGGCTACACCTTC.

The chain carries TRBV9 and TRBJ2-7, with TRBD2 identical over 10 bases. V trimming: 3 bases; J trimming: 2 bases; junction bases outside the gene matches: 5. The CDR3 is 15 residues long. The germline CDR1 and CDR2 sequences are SGDLS and YYNGEE. The CDR3: CASSGSAGGAYEQYF. For the CDR3, the DNA is TGTGCCAGCAGCGGATCAGCGGGAGGGGCCTACGAGCAGTACTTC.

The chain is built from TRBV6-1 and TRBJ1-1; a weak D match, TRBD1 (5 bases). Trimming left V 4 bases short and J 0 bases short, with 9 bases between. The CDR3 runs 14 residues. Germline V gives CDR1 MNHNS, CDR2 SASEGT. The CDR3 nucleotides are TGTGCCAGCAGTGTGACAGACCTGAACACTGAAGCTTTCTTT. Translating gives CASSVTDLNTEAFF.

V usage is TRBV2 and J usage is TRBJ2-7; no definite D call. This CDR3 has 16 amino acids. The germline V gene has CDR1 SNHLY and CDR2 FYNNEI. V was trimmed by 6 bases and J by 6 bases, leaving 24 bases between them. The CDR3 DNA follows: TGTGCCAGCAGGGATCCCGGGTCGATTAATACCCTCGAGCAGTACTTC. Translation: CASRDPGSINTLEQYF.

V is TRBV18 and J is TRBJ1-1; no clear D gene. CDR1 is KGHSH and CDR2 is LQKENI in the germline V gene. This CDR3 is 14 amino acids long. V was pared by 3 bases and J by 3 bases, with 11 bases between. CDR3 in amino acids: CASSPRGVDTEAFF. The CDR3 coding sequence is TGTGCCAGCTCACCGCGCGGAGTCGACACTGAAGCTTTCTTT.

The chain uses TRBV10-1 and TRBJ1-5; D is undetermined. CDR1 and CDR2 from the germline V gene are WNHNN and SYGVQD (reference sequence). The length of the CDR3 is 13 residues. The V and J ends lost 5 bases and 4 bases respectively, with 9 bases between them. The CDR3 protein is CASSSTPNQPQHF. The CDR3 DNA is TGCGCCAGCAGTAGCACGCCTAATCAGCCCCAGCATTTT.

This clone appeared a single time. The chain has TRBV2 and TRBJ1-2; no clear D. Germline values: CDR1 SNHLY, CDR2 FYNNEI. V was cut by 4 bases and J by 2 bases, with 11 bases left in between. There are 14 residues in the CDR3. DNA for the CDR3: TGTGCCAGCAGTGGGGCCAGCCTAAACTATGGCTACACCTTC. Translation gives CASSGASLNYGYTF. Full variable domain (outside the CDR3, taken from reference TRBV2 and TRBJ1-2): EPEVTQTPSHQVTQMGQEVILRCVPISNHLYFYWYRQILGQKVEFLVSFYNNEISEKSEIFDDQFSVERPDGSNFTLKIRSTKLEDSAMYFCASSGASLNYGYTFGSGTRLTVV.

The CDR3 DNA reads as TGTGCCAGCAGCCCGGCGAGGATCTTATACAATGAGCAGTTCTTC. Its protein is CASSPARILYNEQFF. The chain joins TRBV5-5 to TRBJ2-1; D gene unclear. Germline V gene sequence: CDR1 SGHKS, CDR2 YYEKEE (reference sequence). This CDR3 region has 15 residues. V lost 4 bases and J lost 4, with 15 bases in between.

The rearrangement joins TRBV19 to TRBJ1-5, with 8 bases fitting TRBD1. The junction had 8 bases not matched to a gene; V was cut back by 6 bases and J by 7 bases. Germline V gene lookup returns CDR1 LNHDA and CDR2 SQIVND (reference sequence). This CDR3 has 14 residues. DNA of the CDR3: TGTGCCAGTAGCTCCGGACAGGGAAAACAGCCCCAGCATTTT. Amino acids: CASSSGQGKQPQHF.

The genes are TRBV4-2 and TRBJ2-3, with TRBD2 identical over 7 bases. Trimming cost V 5 bases and J 4 bases; bases outside gene matches: 9. CDR1 is LGHNA, CDR2 YNFKEQ, per germline. The CDR3 loop spans 15 amino acids. The CDR3: CASSTGGVFADTQYF. The CDR3 DNA sequence: TGTGCCAGCAGCACGGGGGGAGTGTTTGCAGATACGCAGTATTTT.

The chain couples TRBV11-3 to TRBJ2-2; TRBD2 matches 8 bases. From germline, CDR1 is SGHNT and CDR2 YENEEA. The length of the CDR3 is 17 residues. Trimming removed 0 bases from V and 0 bases from J; junction bases left unmatched: 3. The DNA for the CDR3 is TGTGCCAGCAGCTTAGAGGGAGCGGGAGCGAACACCGGGGAGCTGTTTTTT. This encodes CASSLEGAGANTGELFF.

This chain connects TRBV6-5 to TRBJ2-3, with TRBD2 matching 11 bases. CDR1 is MNHEY, CDR2 SVGAGI, per germline. V gave up 6 bases and J gave up 5 bases; unmatched junction bases: 4. The CDR3 is 14 residues long. This CDR3 reads CASRFGLAGDTQYF. CDR3 bases: TGTGCCAGCAGATTTGGACTAGCGGGAGATACGCAGTATTTT.

The chain couples TRBV6-5 to TRBJ2-2; maybe TRBD1 (6 bases). V lost 6 bases and J 6 bases, leaving 11 bases between the germline ends. This CDR3 region has 13 residues. Germline CDR1 reads MNHEY; CDR2 reads SVGAGI. In DNA form, the CDR3 reads TGTGCCAGCAGCCGGACAGAGTCCGGGGAGCTGTTTTTT. Translating gives CASSRTESGELFF.

On this clone itself: The sample has other DNA sequences that encode this CDR3 too. The chain has TRBV7-2 and TRBJ2-1; D possibly corresponds to TRBD2 (6 bases). From germline, CDR1 is SGHTA and CDR2 FQGNSA. CDR3 length equals 15 residues. Trimming shortened V by 1 base and J by 0 bases, and 7 bases separated the two germline ends. The CDR3 reads CASSLVGSSYNEQFF. The CDR3 coding sequence is TGTGCCAGCAGCTTAGTCGGGAGCTCCTACAATGAGCAGTTCTTC.

The chain links TRBV7-8 to TRBJ2-7; 8 nucleotides agree with TRBD2. CDR3 length equals 15 residues. Looked up from germline, CDR1 is SGHVS and CDR2 is FQNEAQ. V lost 9 bases and J lost 0; bases outside the gene matches: 10. In DNA, the CDR3 is TGTGCCAGTGGCGTACTAGCGGAAAGCTCCTACGAGCAGTACTTC. Protein: CASGVLAESSYEQYF.

The chain carries TRBV9 and TRBJ1-3, with a tentative D call TRBD1 (6 bases). The germline V gene has CDR1 SGDLS and CDR2 YYNGEE. The CDR3 length is 13 residues. Trimming took 6 bases from V and 4 from J, leaving 11 bases between them. CDR3 in amino acids: CASTTGLGNTIYF. The CDR3 coding sequence is TGTGCCAGCACTACAGGGTTAGGAAACACCATATATTTT. Combining the CDR3 with reference TRBV9 and TRBJ1-3 gives the whole variable domain DSGVTQTPKHLITATGQRVTLRCSPRSGDLSVYWYQQSLDQGLQFLIQYYNGEERAKGNILERFSAQQFPDLHSELNLSSLELGDSALYFCASTTGLGNTIYFGEGSWLTVV.

The table lists this clone with a count of one. The chain is built from TRBV4-1 and TRBJ2-7, with 8 bases matching TRBD2. CDR3 length: 15 residues. The junction had 5 bases not matched to a gene; V was cut back by 4 bases and J by 0 bases. Germline V gene sequence: CDR1 MGHRA, CDR2 YSYEKL. The CDR3 here is CASSRGSGSSYEQYF. CDR3 DNA sequence: TGCGCCAGCAGCCGCGGAAGCGGGAGCTCCTACGAGCAGTACTTC.